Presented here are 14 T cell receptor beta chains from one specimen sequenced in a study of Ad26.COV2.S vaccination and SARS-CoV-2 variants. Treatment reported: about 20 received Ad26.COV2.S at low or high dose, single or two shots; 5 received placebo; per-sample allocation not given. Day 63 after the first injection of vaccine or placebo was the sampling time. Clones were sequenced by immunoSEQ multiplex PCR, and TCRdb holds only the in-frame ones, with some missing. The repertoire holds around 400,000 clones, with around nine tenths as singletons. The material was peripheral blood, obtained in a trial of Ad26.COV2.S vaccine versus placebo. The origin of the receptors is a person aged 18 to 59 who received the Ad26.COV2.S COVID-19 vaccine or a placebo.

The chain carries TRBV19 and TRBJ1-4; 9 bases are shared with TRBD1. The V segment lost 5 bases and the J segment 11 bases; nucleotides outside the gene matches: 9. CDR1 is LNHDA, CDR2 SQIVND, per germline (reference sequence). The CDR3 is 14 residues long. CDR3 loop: CASSVGTGIVKLFF. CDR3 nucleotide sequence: TGTGCCAGTAGTGTCGGGACAGGGATCGTGAAACTGTTTTTT.

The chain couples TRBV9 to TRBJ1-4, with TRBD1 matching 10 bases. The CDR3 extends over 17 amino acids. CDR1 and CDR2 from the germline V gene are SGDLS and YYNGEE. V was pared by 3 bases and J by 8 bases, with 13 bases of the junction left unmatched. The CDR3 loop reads CASSAPSTGTGDEKLFF. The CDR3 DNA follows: TGTGCCAGCAGCGCTCCAAGTACGGGGACAGGGGACGAAAAACTGTTTTTT.

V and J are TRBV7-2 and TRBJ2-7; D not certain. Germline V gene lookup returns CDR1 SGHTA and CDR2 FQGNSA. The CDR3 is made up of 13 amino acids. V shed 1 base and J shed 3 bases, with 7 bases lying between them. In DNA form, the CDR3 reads TGTGCCAGCAGCTTAGGACCGGTCTACGAGCAGTACTTC. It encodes CASSLGPVYEQYF.

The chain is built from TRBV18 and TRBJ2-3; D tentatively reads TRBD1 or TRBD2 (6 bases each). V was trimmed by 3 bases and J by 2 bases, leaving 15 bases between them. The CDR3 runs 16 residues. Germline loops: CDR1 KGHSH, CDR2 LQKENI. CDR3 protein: CASSPLAGGTTDTQYF. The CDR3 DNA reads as TGTGCCAGCTCACCCCTGGCCGGGGGCACCACAGATACGCAGTATTTT.

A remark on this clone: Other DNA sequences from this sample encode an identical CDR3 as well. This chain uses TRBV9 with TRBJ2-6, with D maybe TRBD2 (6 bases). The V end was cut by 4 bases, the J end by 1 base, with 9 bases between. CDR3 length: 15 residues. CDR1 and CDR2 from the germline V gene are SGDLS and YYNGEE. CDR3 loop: CASSPGGSGANVLTF. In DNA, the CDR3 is TGTGCCAGCAGCCCCGGGGGATCTGGGGCCAACGTCCTGACTTTC.

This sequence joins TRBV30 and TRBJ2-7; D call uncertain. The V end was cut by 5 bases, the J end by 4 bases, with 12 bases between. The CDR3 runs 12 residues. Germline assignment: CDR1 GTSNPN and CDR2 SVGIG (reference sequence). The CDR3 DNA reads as TGTGCCTGGGCTCTCGATCGGTACGAGCAGTACTTC. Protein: CAWALDRYEQYF.

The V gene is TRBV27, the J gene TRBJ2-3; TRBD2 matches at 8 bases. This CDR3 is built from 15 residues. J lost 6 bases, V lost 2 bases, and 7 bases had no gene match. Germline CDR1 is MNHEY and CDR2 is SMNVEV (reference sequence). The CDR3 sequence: CASSLELAGQDTQYF. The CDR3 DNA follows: TGTGCCAGCAGTTTAGAGTTAGCGGGGCAGGATACGCAGTATTTT.

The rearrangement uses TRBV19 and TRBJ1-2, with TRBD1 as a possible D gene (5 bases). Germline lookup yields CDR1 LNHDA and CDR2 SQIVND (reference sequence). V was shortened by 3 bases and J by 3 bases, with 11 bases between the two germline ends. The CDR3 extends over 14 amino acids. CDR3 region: CASSMQGEYYGYTF. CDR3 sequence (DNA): TGTGCCAGTAGTATGCAAGGGGAGTACTATGGCTACACCTTC.

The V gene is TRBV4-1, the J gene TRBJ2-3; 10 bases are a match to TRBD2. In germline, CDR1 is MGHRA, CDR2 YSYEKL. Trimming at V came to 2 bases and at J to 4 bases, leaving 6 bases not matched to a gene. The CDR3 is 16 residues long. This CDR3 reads CASSQTGTSVADTQYF. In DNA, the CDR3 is TGCGCCAGCAGCCAAACCGGGACTAGCGTTGCAGATACGCAGTATTTT.

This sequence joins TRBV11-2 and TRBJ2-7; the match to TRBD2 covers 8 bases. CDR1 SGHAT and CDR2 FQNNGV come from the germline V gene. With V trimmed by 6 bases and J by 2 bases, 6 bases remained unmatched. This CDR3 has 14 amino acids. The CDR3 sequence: CASSRREATYEQYF. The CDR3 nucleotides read TGTGCCAGCAGTCGGCGGGAGGCAACCTACGAGCAGTACTTC.

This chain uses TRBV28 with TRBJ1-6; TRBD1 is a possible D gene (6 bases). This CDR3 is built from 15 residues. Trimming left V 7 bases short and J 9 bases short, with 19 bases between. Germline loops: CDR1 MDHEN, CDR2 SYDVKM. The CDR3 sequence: CASNGNRVESSPLHF. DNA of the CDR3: TGTGCCAGCAACGGGAACAGGGTAGAGAGTTCACCCCTCCACTTT.

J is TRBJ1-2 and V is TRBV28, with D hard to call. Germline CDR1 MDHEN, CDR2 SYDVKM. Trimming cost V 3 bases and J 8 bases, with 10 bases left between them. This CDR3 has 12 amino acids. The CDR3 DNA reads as TGTGCCAGCAGTTTTGGGTTTGGAGGCTACACCTTC. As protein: CASSFGFGGYTF.

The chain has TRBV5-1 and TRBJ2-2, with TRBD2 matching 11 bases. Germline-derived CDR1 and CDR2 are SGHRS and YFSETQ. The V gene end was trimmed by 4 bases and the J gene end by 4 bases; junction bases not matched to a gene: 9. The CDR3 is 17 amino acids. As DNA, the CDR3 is TGCGCCAGCAGCCCCTCACTAGCGGGAGTGAGCACCGGGGAGCTGTTTTTT. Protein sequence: CASSPSLAGVSTGELFF. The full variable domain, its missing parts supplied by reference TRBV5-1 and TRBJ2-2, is KAGVTQTPRYLIKTRGQQVTLSCSPISGHRSVSWYQQTPGQGLQFLFEYFSETQRNKGNFPGRFSGRQFSNSRSEMNVSTLELGDSALYLCASSPSLAGVSTGELFFGEGSRLTVL.

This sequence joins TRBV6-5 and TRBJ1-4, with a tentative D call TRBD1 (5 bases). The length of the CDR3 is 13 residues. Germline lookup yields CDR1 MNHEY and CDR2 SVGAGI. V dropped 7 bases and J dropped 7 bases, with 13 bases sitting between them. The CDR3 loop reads CASMGPVGEKLFF. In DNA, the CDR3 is TGTGCCAGCATGGGGCCGGTGGGTGAAAAACTGTTTTTT.